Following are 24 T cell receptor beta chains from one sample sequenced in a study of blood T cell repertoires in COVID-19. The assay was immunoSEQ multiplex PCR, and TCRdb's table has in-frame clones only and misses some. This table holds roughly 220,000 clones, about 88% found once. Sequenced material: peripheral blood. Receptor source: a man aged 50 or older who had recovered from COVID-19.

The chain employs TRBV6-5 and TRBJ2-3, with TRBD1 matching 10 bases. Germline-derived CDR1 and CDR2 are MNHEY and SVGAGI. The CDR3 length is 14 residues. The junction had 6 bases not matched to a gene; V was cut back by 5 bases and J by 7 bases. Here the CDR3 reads CASSTDRGLYTQYF. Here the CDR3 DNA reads TGTGCCAGCAGTACCGACAGGGGGCTATATACGCAGTATTTT.

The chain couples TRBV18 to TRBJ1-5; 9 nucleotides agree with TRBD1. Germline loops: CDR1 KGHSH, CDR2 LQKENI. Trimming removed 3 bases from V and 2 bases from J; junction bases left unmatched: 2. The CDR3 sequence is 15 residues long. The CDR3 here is CASSPRTGGNQPQHF. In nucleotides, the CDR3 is TGTGCCAGCTCACCCCGGACAGGGGGCAATCAGCCCCAGCATTTT.

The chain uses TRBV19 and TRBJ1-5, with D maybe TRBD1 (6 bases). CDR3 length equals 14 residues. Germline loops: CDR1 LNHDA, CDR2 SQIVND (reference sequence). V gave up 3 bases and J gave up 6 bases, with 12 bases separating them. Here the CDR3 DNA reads TGTGCCAGTAGTATTGGAACAGGGACTCAGCCCCAGCATTTT. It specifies CASSIGTGTQPQHF.

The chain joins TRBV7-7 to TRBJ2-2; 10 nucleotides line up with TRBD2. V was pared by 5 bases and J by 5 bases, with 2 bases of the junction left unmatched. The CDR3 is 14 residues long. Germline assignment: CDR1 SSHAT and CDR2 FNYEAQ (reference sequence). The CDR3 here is CASSPGLATGELFF. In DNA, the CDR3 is TGTGCCAGCAGCCCGGGACTAGCGACCGGGGAGCTGTTTTTT.

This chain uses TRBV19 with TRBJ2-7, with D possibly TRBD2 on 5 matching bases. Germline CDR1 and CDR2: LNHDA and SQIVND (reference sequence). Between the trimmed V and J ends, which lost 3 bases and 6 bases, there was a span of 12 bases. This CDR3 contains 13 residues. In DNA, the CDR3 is TGTGCCAGTAGTATGGCGGACTGGACCGAGCAGTACTTC. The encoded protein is CASSMADWTEQYF.

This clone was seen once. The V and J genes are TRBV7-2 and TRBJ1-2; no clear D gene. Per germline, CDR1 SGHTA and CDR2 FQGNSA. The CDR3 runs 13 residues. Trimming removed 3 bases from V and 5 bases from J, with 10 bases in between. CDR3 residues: CASSLGTNYGYTF. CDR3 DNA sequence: TGTGCCAGCAGCTTGGGCACAAATTATGGCTACACCTTC.

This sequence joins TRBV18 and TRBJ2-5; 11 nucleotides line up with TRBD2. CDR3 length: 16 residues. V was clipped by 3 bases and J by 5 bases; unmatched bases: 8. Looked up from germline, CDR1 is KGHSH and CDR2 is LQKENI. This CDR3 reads CASSPYQTSGTETQYF. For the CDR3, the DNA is TGTGCCAGCTCACCCTACCAGACTAGCGGGACGGAGACCCAGTACTTC.

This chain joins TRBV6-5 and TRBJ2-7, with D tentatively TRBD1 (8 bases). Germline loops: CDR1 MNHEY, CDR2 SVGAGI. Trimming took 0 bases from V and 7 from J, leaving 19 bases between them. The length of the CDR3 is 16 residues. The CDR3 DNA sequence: TGTGCCAGCAGTTACTCGATGAGGACAGGGAGGGGGGAGCAGTACTTC. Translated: CASSYSMRTGRGEQYF.

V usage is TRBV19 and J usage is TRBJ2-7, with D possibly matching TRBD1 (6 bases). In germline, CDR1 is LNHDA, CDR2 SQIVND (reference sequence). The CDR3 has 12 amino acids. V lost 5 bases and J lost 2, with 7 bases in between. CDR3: CASSDRPYEQYF. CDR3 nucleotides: TGTGCCAGTAGTGACAGGCCCTACGAGCAGTACTTC.

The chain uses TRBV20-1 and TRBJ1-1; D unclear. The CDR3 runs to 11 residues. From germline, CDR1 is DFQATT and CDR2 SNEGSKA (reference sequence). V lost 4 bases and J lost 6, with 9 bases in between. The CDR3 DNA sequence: TGCAGTGCTAAGAGCTACCCTGAAGCTTTCTTT. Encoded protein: CSAKSYPEAFF.

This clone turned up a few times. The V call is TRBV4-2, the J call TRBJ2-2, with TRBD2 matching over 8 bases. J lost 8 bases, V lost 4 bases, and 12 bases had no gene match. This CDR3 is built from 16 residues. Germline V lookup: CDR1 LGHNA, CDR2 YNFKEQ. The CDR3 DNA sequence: TGTGCCAGCAGCCCCGAACTAGCGGTTGGTGGGGGGGAGCTGTTTTTT. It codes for CASSPELAVGGGELFF.

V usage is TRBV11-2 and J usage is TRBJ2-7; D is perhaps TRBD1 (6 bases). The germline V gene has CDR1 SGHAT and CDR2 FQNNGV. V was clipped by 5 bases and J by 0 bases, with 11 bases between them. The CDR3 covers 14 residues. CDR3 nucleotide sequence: TGTGCCAGCAGCCCAAGGACAGACTCCTACGAGCAGTACTTC. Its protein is CASSPRTDSYEQYF.

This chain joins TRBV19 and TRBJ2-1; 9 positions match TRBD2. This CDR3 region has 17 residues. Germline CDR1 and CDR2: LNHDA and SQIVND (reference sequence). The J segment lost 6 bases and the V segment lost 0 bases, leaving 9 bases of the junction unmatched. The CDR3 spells CASSIDREVAGANEQFF. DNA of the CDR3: TGTGCCAGTAGTATAGATAGGGAGGTAGCGGGAGCCAATGAGCAGTTCTTC. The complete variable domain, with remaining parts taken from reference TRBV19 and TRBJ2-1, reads DGGITQSPKYLFRKEGQNVTLSCEQNLNHDAMYWYRQDPGQGLRLIYYSQIVNDFQKGDIAEGYSVSREKKESFPLTVTSAQKNPTAFYLCASSIDREVAGANEQFFGPGTRLTVL.

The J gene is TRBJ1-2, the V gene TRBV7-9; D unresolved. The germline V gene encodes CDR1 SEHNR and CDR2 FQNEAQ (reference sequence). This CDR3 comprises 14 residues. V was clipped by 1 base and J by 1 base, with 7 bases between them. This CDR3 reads CASSLGRLNYGYTF. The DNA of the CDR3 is TGTGCCAGCAGCTTAGGCAGACTTAACTATGGCTACACCTTC. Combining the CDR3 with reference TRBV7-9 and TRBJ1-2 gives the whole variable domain DTGVSQNPRHKITKRGQNVTFRCDPISEHNRLYWYRQTLGQGPEFLTYFQNEAQLEKSRLLSDRFSAERPKGSFSTLEIQRTEQGDSAMYLCASSLGRLNYGYTFGSGTRLTVV.

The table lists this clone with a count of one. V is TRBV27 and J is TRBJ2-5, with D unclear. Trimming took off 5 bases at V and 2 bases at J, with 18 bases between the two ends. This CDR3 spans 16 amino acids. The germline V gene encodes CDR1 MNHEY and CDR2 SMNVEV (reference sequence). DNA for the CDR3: TGTGCCAGCAGTCCCAGAGCGTTTGGAAATCAAGAGACCCAGTACTTC. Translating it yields CASSPRAFGNQETQYF.

The CDR3 DNA reads as TGTGCCAGCAGTTTATTGGGCAGGGATACGCAGTATTTT. It codes for CASSLLGRDTQYF. The genes are TRBV27 and TRBJ2-3; D uncertain. Germline V CDR1 and CDR2: MNHEY, SMNVEV (reference sequence). This CDR3 has 13 amino acids. The V and J ends lost 1 base and 6 bases respectively, with 8 bases between them.

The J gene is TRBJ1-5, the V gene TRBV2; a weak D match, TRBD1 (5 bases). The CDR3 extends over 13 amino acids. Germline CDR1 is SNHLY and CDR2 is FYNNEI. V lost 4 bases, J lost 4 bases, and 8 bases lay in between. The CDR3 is CASSGQINQPQHF. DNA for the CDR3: TGTGCCAGCAGTGGACAGATAAATCAGCCCCAGCATTTT.

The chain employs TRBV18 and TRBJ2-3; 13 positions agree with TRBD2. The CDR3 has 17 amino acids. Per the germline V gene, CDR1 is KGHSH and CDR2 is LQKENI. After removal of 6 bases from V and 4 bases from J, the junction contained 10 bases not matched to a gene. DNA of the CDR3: TGTGCCAGCTCCCCAGGACTAGCGGGAGTAGGCCCAGATACGCAGTATTTT. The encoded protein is CASSPGLAGVGPDTQYF.

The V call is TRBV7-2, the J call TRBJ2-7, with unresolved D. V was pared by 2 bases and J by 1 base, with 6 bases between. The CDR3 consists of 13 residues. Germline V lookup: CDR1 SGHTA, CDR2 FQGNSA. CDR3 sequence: CASSLSQSYEQYF. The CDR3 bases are TGTGCCAGCAGCTTATCACAGTCCTACGAGCAGTACTTC.

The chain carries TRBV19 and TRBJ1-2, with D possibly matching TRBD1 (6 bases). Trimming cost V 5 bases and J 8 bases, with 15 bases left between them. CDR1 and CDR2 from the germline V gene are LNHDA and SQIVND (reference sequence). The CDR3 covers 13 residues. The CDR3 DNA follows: TGTGCCAGTAGTCCTTCAGGGGCGGAGGGCTACACCTTC. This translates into CASSPSGAEGYTF.

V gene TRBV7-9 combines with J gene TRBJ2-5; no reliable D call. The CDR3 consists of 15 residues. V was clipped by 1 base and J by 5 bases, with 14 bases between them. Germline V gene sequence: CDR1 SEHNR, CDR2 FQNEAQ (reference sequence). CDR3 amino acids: CASSLGGSGRETQYF. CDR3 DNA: TGTGCCAGCAGCTTAGGAGGTAGTGGCCGGGAGACCCAGTACTTC. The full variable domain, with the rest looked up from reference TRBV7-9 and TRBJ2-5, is DTGVSQNPRHKITKRGQNVTFRCDPISEHNRLYWYRQTLGQGPEFLTYFQNEAQLEKSRLLSDRFSAERPKGSFSTLEIQRTEQGDSAMYLCASSLGGSGRETQYFGPGTRLLVL.

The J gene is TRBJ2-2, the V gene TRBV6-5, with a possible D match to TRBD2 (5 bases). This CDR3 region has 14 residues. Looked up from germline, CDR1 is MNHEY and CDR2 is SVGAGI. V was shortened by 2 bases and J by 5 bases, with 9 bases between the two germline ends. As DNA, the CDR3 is TGTGCCAGCAGTTACGAGCGGAGGACCGGGGAGCTGTTTTTT. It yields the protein CASSYERRTGELFF.

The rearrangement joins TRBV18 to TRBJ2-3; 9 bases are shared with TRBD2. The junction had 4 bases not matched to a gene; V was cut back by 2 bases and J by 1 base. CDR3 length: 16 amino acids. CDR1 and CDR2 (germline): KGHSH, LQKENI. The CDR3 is CASSPLSSGGTDTQYF. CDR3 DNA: TGTGCCAGCTCACCATTGTCTAGCGGGGGCACAGATACGCAGTATTTT.

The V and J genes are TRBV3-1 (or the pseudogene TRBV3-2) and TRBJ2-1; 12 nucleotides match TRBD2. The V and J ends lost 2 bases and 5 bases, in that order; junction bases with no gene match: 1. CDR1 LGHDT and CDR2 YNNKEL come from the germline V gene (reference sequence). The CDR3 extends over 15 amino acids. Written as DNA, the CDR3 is TGTGCCAGCAGCCAAAGACTAGCGGGAGACAATGAGCAGTTCTTC. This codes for CASSQRLAGDNEQFF.